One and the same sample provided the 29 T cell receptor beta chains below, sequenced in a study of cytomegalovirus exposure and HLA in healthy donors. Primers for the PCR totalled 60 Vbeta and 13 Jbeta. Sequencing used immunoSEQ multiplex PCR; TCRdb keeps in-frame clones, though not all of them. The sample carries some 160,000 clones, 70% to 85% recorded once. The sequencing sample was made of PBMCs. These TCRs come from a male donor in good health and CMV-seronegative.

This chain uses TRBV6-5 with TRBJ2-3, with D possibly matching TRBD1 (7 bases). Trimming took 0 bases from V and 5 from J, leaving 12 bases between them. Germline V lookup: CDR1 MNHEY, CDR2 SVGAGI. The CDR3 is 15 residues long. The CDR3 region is CASSYSGGGVDTQYF. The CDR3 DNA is TGTGCCAGCAGTTACTCTGGAGGGGGCGTAGATACGCAGTATTTT.

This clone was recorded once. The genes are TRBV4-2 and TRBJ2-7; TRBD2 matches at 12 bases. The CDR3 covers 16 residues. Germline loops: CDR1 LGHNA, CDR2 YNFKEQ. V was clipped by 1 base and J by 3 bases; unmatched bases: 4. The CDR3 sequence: CASSQVLAGGGYEQYF. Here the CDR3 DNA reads TGTGCCAGCAGCCAAGTACTAGCGGGAGGAGGCTACGAGCAGTACTTC.

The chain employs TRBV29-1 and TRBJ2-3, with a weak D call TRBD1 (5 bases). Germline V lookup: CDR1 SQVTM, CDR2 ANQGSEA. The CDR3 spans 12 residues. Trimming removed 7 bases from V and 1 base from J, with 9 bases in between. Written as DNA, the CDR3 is TGCAGCGCAGAGACAGGCACAGATACGCAGTATTTT. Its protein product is CSAETGTDTQYF.

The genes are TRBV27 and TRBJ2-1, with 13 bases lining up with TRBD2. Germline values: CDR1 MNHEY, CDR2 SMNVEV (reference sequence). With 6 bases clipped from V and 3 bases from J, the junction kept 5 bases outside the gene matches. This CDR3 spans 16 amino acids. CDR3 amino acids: CASSYGLAGVYNEQFF. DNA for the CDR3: TGTGCCAGCAGCTACGGACTAGCGGGAGTCTACAATGAGCAGTTCTTC.

The CDR3 loop is CASSLRLKFSTDTQYF. The CDR3 region has the DNA TGTGCCAGCAGTTTACGACTTAAATTTAGCACAGATACGCAGTATTTT. V gene TRBV28 combines with J gene TRBJ2-3, with no clear D. Looked up from germline, CDR1 is MDHEN and CDR2 is SYDVKM. CDR3 length: 16 amino acids. V was trimmed by 2 bases and J by 0 bases, leaving 12 bases between them. Drawing the rest from reference TRBV28 and TRBJ2-3, the complete variable domain is DVKVTQSSRYLVKRTGEKVFLECVQDMDHENMFWYRQDPGLGLRLIYFSYDVKMKEKGDIPEGYSVSREKKERFSLILESASTNQTSMYLCASSLRLKFSTDTQYFGPGTRLTVL.

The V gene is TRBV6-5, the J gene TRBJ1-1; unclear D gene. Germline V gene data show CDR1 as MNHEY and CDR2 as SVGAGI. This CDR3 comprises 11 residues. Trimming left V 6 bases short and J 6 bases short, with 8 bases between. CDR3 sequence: CASSLGPEAFF. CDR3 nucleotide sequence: TGTGCCAGCAGCCTAGGCCCTGAAGCTTTCTTT.

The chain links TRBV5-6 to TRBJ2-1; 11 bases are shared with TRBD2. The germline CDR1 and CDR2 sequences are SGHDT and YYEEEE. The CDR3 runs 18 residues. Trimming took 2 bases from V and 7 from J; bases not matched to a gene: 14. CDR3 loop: CASSFRGLADLRGNEQFF. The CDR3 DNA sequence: TGTGCCAGCAGCTTTCGGGGACTAGCGGACCTCCGGGGGAATGAGCAGTTCTTC.

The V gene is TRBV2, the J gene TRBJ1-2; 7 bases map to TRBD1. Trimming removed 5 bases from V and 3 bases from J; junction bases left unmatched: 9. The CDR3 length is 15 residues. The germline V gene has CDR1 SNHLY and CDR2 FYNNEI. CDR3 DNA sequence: TGTGCCAGCAGTAGGGGGCGAGGGGGGTACTATGGCTACACCTTC. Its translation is CASSRGRGGYYGYTF. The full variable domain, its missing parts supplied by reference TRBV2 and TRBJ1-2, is EPEVTQTPSHQVTQMGQEVILRCVPISNHLYFYWYRQILGQKVEFLVSFYNNEISEKSEIFDDQFSVERPDGSNFTLKIRSTKLEDSAMYFCASSRGRGGYYGYTFGSGTRLTVV.

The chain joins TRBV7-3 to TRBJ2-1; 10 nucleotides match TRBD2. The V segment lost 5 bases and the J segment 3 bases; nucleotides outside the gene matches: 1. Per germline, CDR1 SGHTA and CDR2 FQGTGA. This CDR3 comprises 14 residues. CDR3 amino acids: CASSGTSVYNEQFF. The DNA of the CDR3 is TGTGCCAGCAGCGGGACTAGCGTCTACAATGAGCAGTTCTTC.

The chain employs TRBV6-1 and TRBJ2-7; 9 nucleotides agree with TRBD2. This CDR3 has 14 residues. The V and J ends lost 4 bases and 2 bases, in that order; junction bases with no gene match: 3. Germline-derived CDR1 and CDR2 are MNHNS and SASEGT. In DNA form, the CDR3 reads TGTGCCAGCAGTGTTAGCGGGGGACCCTACGAGCAGTACTTC. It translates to CASSVSGGPYEQYF.

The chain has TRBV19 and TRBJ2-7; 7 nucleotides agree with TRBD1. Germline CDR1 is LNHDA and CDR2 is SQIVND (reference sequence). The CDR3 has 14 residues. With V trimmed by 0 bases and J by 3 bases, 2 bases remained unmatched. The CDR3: CASSIDGTVYEQYF. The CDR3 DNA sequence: TGTGCCAGTAGTATAGACGGGACAGTCTACGAGCAGTACTTC.

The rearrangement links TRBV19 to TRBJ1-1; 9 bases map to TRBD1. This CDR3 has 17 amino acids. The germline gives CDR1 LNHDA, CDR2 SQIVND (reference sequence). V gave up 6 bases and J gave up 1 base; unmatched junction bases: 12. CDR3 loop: CASSPTGGRSKNTEAFF. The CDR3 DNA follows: TGTGCCAGTAGCCCGACAGGGGGACGCTCCAAGAACACTGAAGCTTTCTTT.

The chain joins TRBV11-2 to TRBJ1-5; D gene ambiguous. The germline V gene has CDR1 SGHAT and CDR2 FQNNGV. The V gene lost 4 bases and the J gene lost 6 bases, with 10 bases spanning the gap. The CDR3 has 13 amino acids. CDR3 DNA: TGTGCCAGCAGCTCCCGTGCAGGTCAGCCCCAGCATTTT. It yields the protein CASSSRAGQPQHF.

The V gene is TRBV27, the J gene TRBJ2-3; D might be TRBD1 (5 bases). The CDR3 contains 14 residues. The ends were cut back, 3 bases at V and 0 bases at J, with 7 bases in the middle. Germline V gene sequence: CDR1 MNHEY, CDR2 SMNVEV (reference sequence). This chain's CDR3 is CASSFRQSTDTQYF. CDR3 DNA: TGTGCCAGCAGTTTCCGACAGAGCACAGATACGCAGTATTTT.

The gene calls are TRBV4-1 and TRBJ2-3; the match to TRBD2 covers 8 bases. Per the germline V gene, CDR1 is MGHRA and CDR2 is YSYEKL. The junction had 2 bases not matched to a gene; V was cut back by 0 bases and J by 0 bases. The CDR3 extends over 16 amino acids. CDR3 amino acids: CASSQDERGSTDTQYF. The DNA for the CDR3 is TGCGCCAGCAGCCAAGATGAGCGGGGGAGCACAGATACGCAGTATTTT.

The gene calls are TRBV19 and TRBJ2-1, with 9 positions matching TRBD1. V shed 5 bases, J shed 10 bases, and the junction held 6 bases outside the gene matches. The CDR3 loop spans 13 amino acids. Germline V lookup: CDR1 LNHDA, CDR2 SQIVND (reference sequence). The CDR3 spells CASSPWDRDEQFF. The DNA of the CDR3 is TGTGCCAGTAGTCCCTGGGACAGGGACGAGCAGTTCTTC.

This chain's CDR3 is CASSHGGGGWGNQPQHF. The CDR3 coding sequence is TGTGCCAGCAGCCATGGGGGGGGAGGCTGGGGCAATCAGCCCCAGCATTTT. This chain connects TRBV7-2 to TRBJ1-5, with D possibly TRBD1 on 5 matching bases. Germline V gives CDR1 SGHTA, CDR2 FQGNSA. Deletions cut 5 bases from V and 2 bases from J, with 19 bases between. The CDR3 extends over 17 amino acids.

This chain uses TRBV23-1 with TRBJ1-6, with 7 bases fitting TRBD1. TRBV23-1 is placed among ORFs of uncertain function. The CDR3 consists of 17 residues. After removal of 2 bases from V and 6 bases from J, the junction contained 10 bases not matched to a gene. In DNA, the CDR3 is TGCGCCAGCAGTCAACCGGGGACAGCCAGAGGTAATTCACCCCTCCACTTT. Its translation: CASSQPGTARGNSPLHF.

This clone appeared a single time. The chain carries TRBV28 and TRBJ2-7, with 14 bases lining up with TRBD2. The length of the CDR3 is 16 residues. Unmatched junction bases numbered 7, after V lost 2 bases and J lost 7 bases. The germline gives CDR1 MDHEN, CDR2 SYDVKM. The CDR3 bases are TGTGCCAGCAGTTTAAGTGGGACTAGCGGGAGAGGGGAGCAGTACTTC. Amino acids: CASSLSGTSGRGEQYF.

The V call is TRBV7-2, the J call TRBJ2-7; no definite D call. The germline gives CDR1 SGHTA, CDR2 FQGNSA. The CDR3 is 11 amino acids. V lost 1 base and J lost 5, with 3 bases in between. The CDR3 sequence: CASSLVNEQYF. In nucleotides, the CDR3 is TGTGCCAGCAGCTTAGTAAACGAGCAGTACTTC.

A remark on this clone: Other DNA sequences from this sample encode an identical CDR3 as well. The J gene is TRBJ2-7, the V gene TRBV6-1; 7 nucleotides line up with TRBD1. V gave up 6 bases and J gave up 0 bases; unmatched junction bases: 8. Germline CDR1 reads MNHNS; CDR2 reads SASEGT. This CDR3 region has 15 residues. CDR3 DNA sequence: TGTGCCAGCAGGGCTGGGACAGTCCCCTCCTACGAGCAGTACTTC. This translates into CASRAGTVPSYEQYF.

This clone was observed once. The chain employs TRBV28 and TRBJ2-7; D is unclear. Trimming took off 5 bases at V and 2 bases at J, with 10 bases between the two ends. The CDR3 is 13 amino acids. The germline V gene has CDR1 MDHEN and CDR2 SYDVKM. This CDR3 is CASSPVFPYEQYF. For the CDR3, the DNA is TGTGCCAGCAGTCCAGTCTTTCCCTACGAGCAGTACTTC.

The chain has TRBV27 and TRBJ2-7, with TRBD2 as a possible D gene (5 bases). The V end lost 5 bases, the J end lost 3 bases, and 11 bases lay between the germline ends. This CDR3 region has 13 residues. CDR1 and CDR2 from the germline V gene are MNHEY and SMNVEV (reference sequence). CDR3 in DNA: TGTGCCAGCAGTCCGACGAGCGGCTACGAGCAGTACTTC. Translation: CASSPTSGYEQYF.

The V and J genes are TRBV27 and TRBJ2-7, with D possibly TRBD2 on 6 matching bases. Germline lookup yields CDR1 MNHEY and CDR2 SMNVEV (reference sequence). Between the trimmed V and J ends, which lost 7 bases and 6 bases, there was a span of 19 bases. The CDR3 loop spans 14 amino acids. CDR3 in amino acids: CASTRSGVWGEQYF. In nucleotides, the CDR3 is TGTGCCAGCACCCGTAGCGGCGTTTGGGGCGAGCAGTACTTC.

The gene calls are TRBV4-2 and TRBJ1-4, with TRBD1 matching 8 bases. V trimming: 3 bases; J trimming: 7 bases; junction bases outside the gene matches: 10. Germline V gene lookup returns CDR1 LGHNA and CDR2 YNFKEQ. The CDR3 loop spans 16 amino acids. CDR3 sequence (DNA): TGTGCCAGCAGCCAGCCTACAGGGGGTTTGGGTGAAAAACTGTTTTTT. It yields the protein CASSQPTGGLGEKLFF.

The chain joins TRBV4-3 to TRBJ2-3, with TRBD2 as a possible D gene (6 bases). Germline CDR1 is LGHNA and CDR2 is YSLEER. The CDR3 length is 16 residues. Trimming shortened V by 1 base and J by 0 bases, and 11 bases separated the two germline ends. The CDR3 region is CASSQGVGGSTDTQYF. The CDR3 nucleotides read TGCGCCAGCAGCCAAGGGGTCGGGGGAAGCACAGATACGCAGTATTTT.

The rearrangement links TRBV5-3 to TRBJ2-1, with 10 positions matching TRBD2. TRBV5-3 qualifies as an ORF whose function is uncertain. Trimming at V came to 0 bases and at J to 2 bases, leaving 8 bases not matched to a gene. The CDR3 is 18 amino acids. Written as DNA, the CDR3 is TGTGCCAGAAGCTTGGGTGATAGCGGGGGGCTAACCTACAATGAGCAGTTCTTC. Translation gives CARSLGDSGGLTYNEQFF.

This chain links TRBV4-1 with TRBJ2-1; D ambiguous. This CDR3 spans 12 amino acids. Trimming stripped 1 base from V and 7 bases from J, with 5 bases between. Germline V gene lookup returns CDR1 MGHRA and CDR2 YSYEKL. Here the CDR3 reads CASSQGANEQFF. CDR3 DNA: TGCGCCAGCAGCCAAGGGGCTAATGAGCAGTTCTTC.

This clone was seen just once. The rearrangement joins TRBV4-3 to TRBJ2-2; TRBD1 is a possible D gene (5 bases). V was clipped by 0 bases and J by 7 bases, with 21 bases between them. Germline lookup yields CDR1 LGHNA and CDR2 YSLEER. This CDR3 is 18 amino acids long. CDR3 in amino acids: CASSQDLVDRGINGELFF. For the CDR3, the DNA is TGCGCCAGCAGCCAAGATCTAGTTGATAGGGGTATCAACGGGGAGCTGTTTTTT.